The 32 T cell receptor beta chains below come from one sample, sequenced in a study of CD8+CD57+ T cells in acquired aplastic anemia. Patients chosen for sequencing had CD8+CD57+ cells that had expanded, as shown by flow cytometry. The TCR beta profiling, which covered VDJ combination and CDR3 sequence, was carried out using genomic DNA as the template. TCRdb analysed the reads with MiXCR anew, one entry per CDR3 protein. In the table there are a few hundred thousand distinct CDR3 sequences, around 32% of which are singletons. Source material: sorted CD4+, CD8+, or CD8+CD57+ T cells (not recorded which) from PBMCs. The receptors here all came from a human donor with aplastic anemia.

J is TRBJ2-7 and V is TRBV28; 9 nucleotides line up with TRBD2. Unmatched junction bases numbered 13, after V lost 6 bases and J lost 7 bases. This CDR3 has 15 amino acids. Germline V gene lookup returns CDR1 MDHEN and CDR2 SYDVKM. The CDR3 spells CASRSIAGVGHEQYF. CDR3 nucleotides: TGTGCCAGCAGAAGTATAGCGGGAGTGGGTCATGAGCAGTACTTC.

This clonotype was found many times. V and J are TRBV19 and TRBJ1-3; 8 bases agree with TRBD1. The length of the CDR3 is 15 residues. The V segment lost 10 bases and the J segment 0 bases; nucleotides outside the gene matches: 8. CDR1 LNHDA and CDR2 SQIVND come from the germline V gene (reference sequence). DNA for the CDR3: TGTGCCATTTGGACAGGGACTTACTCTGGAAACACCATATATTTT. It translates to CAIWTGTYSGNTIYF.

In its sample, this clonotype was seen many times. The chain uses TRBV10-3 and TRBJ2-1; D is possibly TRBD2 (8 bases). Trimming took 6 bases from V and 9 from J, leaving 21 bases between them. This CDR3 has 15 amino acids. From germline, CDR1 is ENHRY and CDR2 SYGVKD. The CDR3 DNA follows: TGTGCCATCAGCCGGGGGGGACAGAGCAACAGTGAGCAGTTCTTC. It is translated as CAISRGGQSNSEQFF.

This clonotype showed up just a few times. The junction departs from germline at one end; a sequencing error may be responsible. The genes are TRBV25-1 and TRBJ2-5; perhaps TRBD1 as D (5 bases). CDR1 is MGHDK and CDR2 is SYGVNS in the germline V gene. The CDR3 has 15 residues. The CDR3 DNA sequence: TGCGCCAGCAAAGTCGACTCAGGGTCCCGAGAGACCCAGTACTTC. Translated, it gives CASKVDSGSRETQYF.

The table lists this clonotype with many counts. CDR3 sequence (DNA): TGTGCCAGCAGTGAATATGGGAGAGAAACGGCTCAGCCCCAGCATTTT. Its protein is CASSEYGRETAQPQHF. This rearrangement joins TRBV2 to TRBJ1-5, with unresolved D. The CDR3 is 16 amino acids. V was cut by 2 bases and J by 6 bases, with 17 bases left in between. Per the germline V gene, CDR1 is SNHLY and CDR2 is FYNNEI.

This clonotype has just a few counts. One junction end does not reproduce the germline sequence, and a read error may be involved. This chain links TRBV20-1 with TRBJ2-5; D is possibly TRBD1 or TRBD2 (5 bases each). This CDR3 is built from 14 residues. CDR1 is DFQATT, CDR2 SNEGSKA, per germline (reference sequence). The CDR3 DNA reads as TGCAGTGTTCTGGACCCGGGGCGAGGAGAGACCCGGTACTTC. This gives the protein CSVLDPGRGETRYF.

The genes are TRBV6-5 and TRBJ1-6; TRBD1 matches 7 bases. Germline V gives CDR1 MNHEY, CDR2 SVGAGI. The CDR3 has 14 amino acids. V dropped 4 bases and J dropped 11; count of bases not matched to a gene: 8. CDR3 residues: CASSLDRVRTPLHF. CDR3 nucleotides: TGTGCCAGCAGTTTAGACAGGGTCCGGACACCCCTCCACTTT.

This clonotype has a count of ten or more. The V and J genes are TRBV7-6 and TRBJ2-5; no clear D. V gave up 4 bases and J gave up 4 bases, with 16 bases separating them. This CDR3 contains 15 residues. The germline V gene encodes CDR1 SGHVS and CDR2 FNYEAQ. In DNA, the CDR3 is TGTGCCAGCAGCTATGTACAGCTGCGAGGAGAGACCCAGTACTTC. It encodes CASSYVQLRGETQYF.

A remark on this clonotype: Since a much larger clone is just one base distant, this may be a read error. This chain uses TRBV7-6 with TRBJ2-7; D assignment may be TRBD1 or TRBD2 (5 bases each). This CDR3 comprises 15 residues. Germline V lookup: CDR1 SGHVS, CDR2 FNYEAQ. The chain's CDR3 is CASSPVEGFSHEQYF. In nucleotides, the CDR3 is TGTGCCAGCAGCCCCGTTGAGGGGTTCTCCCACGAGCAGTACTTC. Full variable domain (remainder filled in from reference TRBV7-6 and TRBJ2-7): GAGVSQSPRYKVTKRGQDVALRCDPISGHVSLYWYRQALGQGPEFLTYFNYEAQQDKSGLPNDRFSAERPEGSISTLTIQRTEQRDSAMYRCASSPVEGFSHEQYFGPGTRLTVT.

The V gene is TRBV12-3 or TRBV12-4, the J gene TRBJ1-5; D ambiguous. The germline V and J ends were trimmed by 4 bases and 1 base, with 11 bases remaining between them. This CDR3 region has 15 residues. The CDR3 DNA reads as TGTGCCAGCAGTTCAATCTACGGCAGCAATCAGCCCCAGCATTTT. This codes for CASSSIYGSNQPQHF.

This clonotype was detected many times. The chain employs TRBV29-1 and TRBJ2-2; D gene uncertain. CDR3 length: 15 amino acids. Looked up from germline, CDR1 is SQVTM and CDR2 is ANQGSEA. Trimming cost V 5 bases and J 5 bases, with 18 bases left between them. The chain's CDR3 is CSVLGYSIGTGELFF. DNA for the CDR3: TGCAGCGTTTTGGGGTACTCCATAGGTACCGGGGAGCTGTTTTTT.

In its sample, this clonotype was seen many times. The chain carries TRBV20-1 and TRBJ2-7; 10 bases align to TRBD2. CDR1 and CDR2 from the germline V gene are DFQATT and SNEGSKA (reference sequence). The trim removed 2 bases at V and 2 bases at J, leaving 3 bases unmatched. The CDR3 extends over 14 amino acids. The CDR3 reads CSARSGGVTYEQYF. The CDR3 bases are TGCAGTGCTAGAAGCGGGGGGGTGACCTACGAGCAGTACTTC.

This clonotype was observed many times. This rearrangement joins TRBV7-9 to TRBJ1-2; 9 bases align to TRBD1. This CDR3 contains 17 residues. V shed 7 bases, J shed 3 bases, and the junction held 15 bases outside the gene matches. Germline CDR1 and CDR2: SEHNR and FQNEAQ (reference sequence). The CDR3 nucleotides read TGTGCCAGCAACCCACCGGGACAGGGACTGCCCGACTATGGCTACACCTTC. It yields the protein CASNPPGQGLPDYGYTF.

The chain carries TRBV5-1 and TRBJ2-1; D is ambiguous. The V and J ends lost 3 bases and 7 bases respectively, with 11 bases between them. Germline V gene data show CDR1 as SGHRS and CDR2 as YFSETQ. This CDR3 contains 13 residues. CDR3 in DNA: TGCGCCAGCAGCTCAGCGTTTACGAATGAGCAGTTCTTC. Amino acids: CASSSAFTNEQFF.

The chain combines TRBV5-4 with TRBJ2-7; weak D call: TRBD1 (6 bases). Germline CDR1 is SGHNT and CDR2 is YYREEE (reference sequence). V lost 3 bases and J lost 6, with 13 bases in between. The CDR3 is 13 residues long. The CDR3 coding sequence is TGTGCCAGCAGCTACACGGGACAATGCGAGCAGTACTTC. This gives the protein CASSYTGQCEQYF. Together with reference TRBV5-4 and TRBJ2-7, the CDR3 gives the full variable domain: ETGVTQSPTHLIKTRGQQVTLRCSSQSGHNTVSWYQQALGQGPQFIFQYYREEENGRGNFPPRFSGLQFPNYSSELNVNALELDDSALYLCASSYTGQCEQYFGPGTRLTVT.

This clonotype came up a few times. In DNA form, the CDR3 reads TGTGCCAGCAGTGACAGGGCGGGGGAATGGCCCCAGCATTTT. It encodes CASSDRAGEWPQHF. The chain employs TRBV6-1 and TRBJ1-5; maybe TRBD1 (5 bases). This CDR3 contains 14 residues. Germline-derived CDR1 and CDR2 are MNHNS and SASEGT. Trimming took 3 bases from V and 9 from J, leaving 15 bases between them.

The chain has TRBV10-3 and TRBJ2-3; TRBD1 or TRBD2 may be the D gene (5 bases each). Germline loops: CDR1 ENHRY, CDR2 SYGVKD. There are 17 residues in the CDR3. V lost 1 base and J 1 base, leaving 15 bases between the germline ends. The CDR3 is CAISELTLRGGTDTQYF. The CDR3 DNA sequence: TGTGCCATCAGTGAGTTGACCCTGAGAGGGGGCACAGATACGCAGTATTTT.

This chain joins TRBV19 and TRBJ2-3, with 7 positions matching TRBD1. Germline V gene lookup returns CDR1 LNHDA and CDR2 SQIVND (reference sequence). The CDR3 is 17 amino acids. With V trimmed by 6 bases and J by 2 bases, 14 bases remained unmatched. CDR3 loop: CASRGSTRDRSTDTQYF. Written as DNA, the CDR3 is TGTGCCAGTAGGGGCTCCACCAGGGACAGATCCACAGATACGCAGTATTTT. Full variable domain (remainder filled in from reference TRBV19 and TRBJ2-3): DGGITQSPKYLFRKEGQNVTLSCEQNLNHDAMYWYRQDPGQGLRLIYYSQIVNDFQKGDIAEGYSVSREKKESFPLTVTSAQKNPTAFYLCASRGSTRDRSTDTQYFGPGTRLTVL.

This clonotype has a handful of counts. This chain uses TRBV12-3 or TRBV12-4 with TRBJ1-6; D possibly corresponds to TRBD1 (6 bases). Between the trimmed V and J ends, which lost 4 bases and 3 bases, there was a span of 19 bases. CDR3 length: 18 amino acids. CDR3 region: CASSSDSRGRFYNSPLHF. In DNA form, the CDR3 reads TGTGCCAGCAGTTCCGACAGTCGGGGGCGGTTCTATAATTCACCCCTCCACTTT.

This clonotype was counted ten times or more. The rearrangement links TRBV20-1 to TRBJ1-2, with TRBD1 as a possible D gene (5 bases). CDR3 length: 14 residues. Between the trimmed V and J ends, which lost 1 base and 8 bases, there was a span of 17 bases. The germline CDR1 and CDR2 sequences are DFQATT and SNEGSKA (reference sequence). The CDR3 DNA sequence: TGCAGTGCTAGAGGTACCGGGACCCGGCGCGGCTACACCTTC. Translation: CSARGTGTRRGYTF.

The genes are TRBV19 and TRBJ1-3; D unclear. V lost 1 base and J lost 4, with 8 bases in between. CDR1 LNHDA and CDR2 SQIVND come from the germline V gene (reference sequence). The CDR3 runs 14 residues. The CDR3: CASSIGTRGNTIYF. The CDR3 region has the DNA TGTGCCAGTAGTATAGGCACCCGCGGAAACACCATATATTTT.

This clonotype was seen ten or more times. This rearrangement joins TRBV10-1 to TRBJ2-3, with 11 bases matching TRBD2. Trimming removed 6 bases from V and 6 bases from J; junction bases left unmatched: 5. In germline, CDR1 is WNHNN, CDR2 SYGVQD (reference sequence). The CDR3 loop spans 14 amino acids. CDR3 sequence: CASSPGLAADTQYF. In DNA form, the CDR3 reads TGCGCCAGCAGCCCGGGACTAGCGGCTGATACGCAGTATTTT.

This clonotype was recorded at least ten times. The gene calls are TRBV2 and TRBJ2-5; D possibly corresponds to TRBD2 (5 bases). CDR1 SNHLY and CDR2 FYNNEI come from the germline V gene. V was cut by 9 bases and J by 4 bases, with 15 bases left in between. This CDR3 spans 13 amino acids. The CDR3 loop reads CASLIEGGETQYF. The DNA of the CDR3 is TGTGCCAGTCTAATAGAGGGTGGAGAGACCCAGTACTTC.

The J gene is TRBJ2-4, the V gene TRBV10-1; no definite D call. The V end was cut by 0 bases, the J end by 8 bases, with 14 bases between. The germline CDR1 and CDR2 sequences are WNHNN and SYGVQD (reference sequence). The CDR3 is 15 amino acids. CDR3 nucleotides: TGCGCCAGCAGTGAGTCGGGCCTACCTGGGGACATTCAGTACTTC. It codes for CASSESGLPGDIQYF.

This clonotype was counted a few times. The chain employs TRBV27 and TRBJ2-7; D may be TRBD1 (6 bases). Germline CDR1 is MNHEY and CDR2 is SMNVEV (reference sequence). Trimming removed 11 bases at V and 2 bases at J, with 13 bases between. The CDR3 spans 12 residues. The CDR3 spells CASRDTTYEQYF. The CDR3 DNA sequence: TGTGCCTCCCGGGACACCACCTACGAGCAGTACTTC.

In regard to this clonotype: A junction end diverges from the germline sequence, so it may reflect a read error. The CDR3 loop reads CASSLAGGQGRETQYF. The CDR3 bases are TGTGCTAGCAGCTTAGCGGGGGGACAGGGGAGGGAGACCCAGTACTTC. The chain joins TRBV7-7 to TRBJ2-5, with D perhaps given as TRBD1 or TRBD2 (10 bases each). This CDR3 has 16 amino acids. Germline V lookup: CDR1 SSHAT, CDR2 FNYEAQ (reference sequence).

The chain uses TRBV6-1 and TRBJ1-6, with 8 bases that match TRBD1. Germline CDR1 and CDR2: MNHNS and SASEGT. The V gene end was trimmed by 5 bases and the J gene end by 5 bases; junction bases not matched to a gene: 5. This CDR3 spans 15 amino acids. CDR3 in amino acids: CASSIRQGNNSPLHF. Written as DNA, the CDR3 is TGTGCCAGCAGTATAAGACAGGGGAATAATTCACCCCTCCACTTT.

This clonotype was recorded at least ten times. The CDR3 bases are TGTGCCAGTAGTATACTCCAGGGCCGCGGTCAGCCCCAGCATTTT. It encodes CASSILQGRGQPQHF. The V and J genes are TRBV19 and TRBJ1-5; possible D gene TRBD1, 5 bases. Germline CDR1 and CDR2: LNHDA and SQIVND (reference sequence). The CDR3 is 15 residues long. Trimming shortened V by 2 bases and J by 6 bases, and 14 bases separated the two germline ends.

This clonotype came up a few times. This chain uses TRBV12-3 or TRBV12-4 with TRBJ1-5; 8 nucleotides align to TRBD1. J was trimmed by 7 bases and V by 6 bases; bases with no gene match: 8. CDR3 length: 14 amino acids. The CDR3 loop reads CASSLGQVGQPQHF. The CDR3 DNA is TGTGCCAGCAGCTTGGGACAGGTAGGACAGCCCCAGCATTTT.

The chain couples TRBV5-1 to TRBJ1-1; weak D call: TRBD1 (5 bases). Trimming shortened V by 2 bases and J by 0 bases, and 17 bases separated the two germline ends. Germline CDR1 SGHRS, CDR2 YFSETQ. This CDR3 is 17 amino acids long. CDR3 DNA sequence: TGCGCCAGCAGCTTCCCGGCCCAGGGACCCATGAACACTGAAGCTTTCTTT. It is translated as CASSFPAQGPMNTEAFF. The whole variable domain, remainder taken from reference TRBV5-1 and TRBJ1-1, is KAGVTQTPRYLIKTRGQQVTLSCSPISGHRSVSWYQQTPGQGLQFLFEYFSETQRNKGNFPGRFSGRQFSNSRSEMNVSTLELGDSALYLCASSFPAQGPMNTEAFFGQGTRLTVV.

This clonotype showed up just a few times. This rearrangement joins TRBV7-9 to TRBJ1-4; D perhaps matches TRBD1 (5 bases). This CDR3 comprises 14 residues. CDR1 is SEHNR, CDR2 FQNEAQ, per germline (reference sequence). Trimming pared 1 base from V and 8 bases from J, leaving 11 bases between. The CDR3 region is CASSLVGGGEKLFF. CDR3 nucleotide sequence: TGTGCCAGCAGCTTAGTCGGCGGGGGGGAAAAACTGTTTTTT.

This clonotype has a count of ten or more. The chain uses TRBV7-2 and TRBJ2-7; 11 bases agree with TRBD2. The CDR3 length is 15 residues. The V segment lost 2 bases and the J segment 7 bases; nucleotides outside the gene matches: 7. Germline assignment: CDR1 SGHTA and CDR2 FQGNSA. CDR3 in DNA: TGTGCCAGCAGCTTAATAGCGGGGGGGCCCCCTGAGCAGTACTTC. This gives the protein CASSLIAGGPPEQYF.